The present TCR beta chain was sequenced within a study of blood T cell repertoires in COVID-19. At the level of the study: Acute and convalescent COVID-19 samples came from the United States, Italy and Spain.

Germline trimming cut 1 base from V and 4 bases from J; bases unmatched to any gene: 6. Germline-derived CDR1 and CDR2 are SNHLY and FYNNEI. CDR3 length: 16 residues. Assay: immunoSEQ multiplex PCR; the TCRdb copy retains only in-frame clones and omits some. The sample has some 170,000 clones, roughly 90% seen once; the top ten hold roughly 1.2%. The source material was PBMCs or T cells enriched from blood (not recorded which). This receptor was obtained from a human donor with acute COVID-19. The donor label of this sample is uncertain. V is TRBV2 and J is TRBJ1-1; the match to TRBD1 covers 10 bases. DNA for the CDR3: TGTGCCAGCAGTGAAGACGAAGGGACAGGGGTCACTGAAGCTTTCTTT. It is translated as CASSEDEGTGVTEAFF.